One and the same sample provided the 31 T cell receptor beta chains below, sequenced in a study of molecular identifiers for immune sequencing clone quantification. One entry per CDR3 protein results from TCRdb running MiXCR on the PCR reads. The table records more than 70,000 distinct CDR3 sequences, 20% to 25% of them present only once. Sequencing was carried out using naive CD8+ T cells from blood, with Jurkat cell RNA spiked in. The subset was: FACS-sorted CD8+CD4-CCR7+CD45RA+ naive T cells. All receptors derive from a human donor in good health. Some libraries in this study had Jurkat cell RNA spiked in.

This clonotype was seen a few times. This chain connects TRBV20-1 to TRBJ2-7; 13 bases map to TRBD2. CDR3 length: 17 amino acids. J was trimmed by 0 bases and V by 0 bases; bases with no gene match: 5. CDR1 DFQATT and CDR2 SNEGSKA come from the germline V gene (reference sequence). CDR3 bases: TGCAGTGCTAGAGATCCTAGGACTAGCGGGAGCTCCTACGAGCAGTACTTC. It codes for CSARDPRTSGSSYEQYF.

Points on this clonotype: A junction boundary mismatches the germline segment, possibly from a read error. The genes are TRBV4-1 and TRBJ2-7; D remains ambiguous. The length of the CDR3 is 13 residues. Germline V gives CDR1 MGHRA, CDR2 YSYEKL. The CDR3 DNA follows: TGCGCCGGCAGCCACACAAACTCCTACGAGCAGTACTTC. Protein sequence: CAGSHTNSYEQYF.

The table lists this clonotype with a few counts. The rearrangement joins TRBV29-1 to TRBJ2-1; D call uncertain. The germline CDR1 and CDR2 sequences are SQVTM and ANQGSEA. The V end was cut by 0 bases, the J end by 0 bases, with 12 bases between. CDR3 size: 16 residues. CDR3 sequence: CSVEDLEGSSYNEQFF. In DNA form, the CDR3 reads TGCAGCGTTGAAGATCTTGAAGGCAGCTCCTACAATGAGCAGTTCTTC.

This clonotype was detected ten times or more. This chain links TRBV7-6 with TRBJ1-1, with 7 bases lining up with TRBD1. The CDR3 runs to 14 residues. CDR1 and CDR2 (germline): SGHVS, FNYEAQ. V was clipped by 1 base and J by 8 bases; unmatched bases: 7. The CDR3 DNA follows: TGTGCCAGCAGCTTAGAAGGACAGGCCGGAGAAGCTTTCTTT. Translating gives CASSLEGQAGEAFF.

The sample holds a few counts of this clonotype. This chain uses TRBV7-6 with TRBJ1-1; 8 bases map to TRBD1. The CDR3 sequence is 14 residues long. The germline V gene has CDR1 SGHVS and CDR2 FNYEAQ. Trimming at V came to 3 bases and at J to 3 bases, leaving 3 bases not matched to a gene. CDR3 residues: CASSFDRGDTEAFF. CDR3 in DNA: TGTGCCAGCAGCTTTGACAGGGGAGACACTGAAGCTTTCTTT.

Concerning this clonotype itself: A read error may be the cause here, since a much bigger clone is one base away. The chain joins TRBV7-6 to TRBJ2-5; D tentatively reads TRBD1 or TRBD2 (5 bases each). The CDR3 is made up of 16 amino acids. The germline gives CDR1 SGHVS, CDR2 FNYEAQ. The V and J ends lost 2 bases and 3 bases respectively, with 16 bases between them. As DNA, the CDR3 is TGTGCCAGCAGCTTAAACCTGGGGACGGCGGAAGAGACCCAGTACTTC. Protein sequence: CASSLNLGTAEETQYF.

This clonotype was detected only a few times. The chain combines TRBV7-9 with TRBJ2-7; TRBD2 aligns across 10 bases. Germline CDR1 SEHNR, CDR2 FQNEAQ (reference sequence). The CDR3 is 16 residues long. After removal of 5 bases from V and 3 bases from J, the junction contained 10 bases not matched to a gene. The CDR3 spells CASSAPGLADHYEQYF. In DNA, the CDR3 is TGTGCCAGCAGCGCACCCGGACTAGCGGACCACTACGAGCAGTACTTC.

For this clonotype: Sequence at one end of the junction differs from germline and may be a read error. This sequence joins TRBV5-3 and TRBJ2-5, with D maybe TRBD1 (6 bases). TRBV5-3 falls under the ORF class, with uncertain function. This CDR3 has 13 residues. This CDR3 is CASSSGVQETQYF. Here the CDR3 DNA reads TGTGCCAGCAGCTCAGGGGTCCAAGAGACCCAGTACTTC.

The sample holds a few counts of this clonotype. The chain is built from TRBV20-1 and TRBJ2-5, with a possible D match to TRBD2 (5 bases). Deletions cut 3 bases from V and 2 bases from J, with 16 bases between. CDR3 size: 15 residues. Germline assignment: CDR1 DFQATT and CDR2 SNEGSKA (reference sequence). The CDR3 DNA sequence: TGCAGTGCTAGCCCCCTGATACGAGGGCAAGAGACCCAGTACTTC. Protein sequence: CSASPLIRGQETQYF.

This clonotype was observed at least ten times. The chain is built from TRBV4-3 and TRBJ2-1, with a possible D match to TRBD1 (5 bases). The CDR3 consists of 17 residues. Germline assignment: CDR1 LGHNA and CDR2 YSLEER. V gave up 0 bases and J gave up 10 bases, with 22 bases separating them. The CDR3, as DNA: TGCGCCAGCAGCCAAGATAAGTTTGGGGCAGGGAAAGGCGAGCAGTTCTTC. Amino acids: CASSQDKFGAGKGEQFF.

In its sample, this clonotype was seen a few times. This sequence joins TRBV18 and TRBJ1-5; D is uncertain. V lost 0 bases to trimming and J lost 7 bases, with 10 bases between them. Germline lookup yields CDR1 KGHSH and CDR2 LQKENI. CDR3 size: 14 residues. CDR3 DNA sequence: TGTGCCAGCTCACCACCGACCGCAAACCAGCCCCAGCATTTT. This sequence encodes CASSPPTANQPQHF.

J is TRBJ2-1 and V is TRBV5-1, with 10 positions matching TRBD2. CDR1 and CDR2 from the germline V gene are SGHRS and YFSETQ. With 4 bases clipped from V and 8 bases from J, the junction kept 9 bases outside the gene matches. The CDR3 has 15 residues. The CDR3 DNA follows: TGCGCCAGCAGCCCAAGCGGGAGGGCCGTCGATGAGCAGTTCTTC. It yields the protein CASSPSGRAVDEQFF.

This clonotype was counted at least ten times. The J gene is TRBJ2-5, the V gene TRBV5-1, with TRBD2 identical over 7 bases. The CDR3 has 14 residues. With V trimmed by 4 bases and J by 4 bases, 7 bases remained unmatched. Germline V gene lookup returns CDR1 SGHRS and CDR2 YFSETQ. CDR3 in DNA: TGCGCCAGCAGCATCGGGACTATGAGAGAGACCCAGTACTTC. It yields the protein CASSIGTMRETQYF.

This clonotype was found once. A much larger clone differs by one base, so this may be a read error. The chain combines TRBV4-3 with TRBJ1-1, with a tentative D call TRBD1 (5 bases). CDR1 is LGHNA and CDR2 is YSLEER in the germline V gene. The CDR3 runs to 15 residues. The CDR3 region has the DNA TGCGCCAGCAGGCAAGACGGGGGGACGGACACTGAAGCTTTCTTT. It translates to CASRQDGGTDTEAFF.

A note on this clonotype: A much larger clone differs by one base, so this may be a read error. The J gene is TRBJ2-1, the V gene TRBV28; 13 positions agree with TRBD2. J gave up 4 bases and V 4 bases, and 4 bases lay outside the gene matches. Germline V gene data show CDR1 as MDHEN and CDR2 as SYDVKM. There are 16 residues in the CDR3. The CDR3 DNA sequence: TGTGCCAGCAGTTCCGGGACTAGCGGGGAGTACAATGAGCAGTTCTTC. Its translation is CASSSGTSGEYNEQFF.

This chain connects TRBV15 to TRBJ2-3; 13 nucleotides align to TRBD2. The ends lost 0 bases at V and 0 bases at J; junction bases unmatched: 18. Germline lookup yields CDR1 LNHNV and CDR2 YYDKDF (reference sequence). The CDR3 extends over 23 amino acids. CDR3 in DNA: TGTGCCACCAGCAGAGATCCCGGGATCCGGCCGGGACTAGCGGGGATTAGCACAGATACGCAGTATTTT. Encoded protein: CATSRDPGIRPGLAGISTDTQYF.

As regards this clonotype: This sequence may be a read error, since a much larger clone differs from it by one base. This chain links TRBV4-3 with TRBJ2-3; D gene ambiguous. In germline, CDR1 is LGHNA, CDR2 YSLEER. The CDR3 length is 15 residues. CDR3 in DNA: TGCGCCGGCAGCCAAGATCCGGGCAGTTCAGATACGCAGTATTTT. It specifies CAGSQDPGSSDTQYF.

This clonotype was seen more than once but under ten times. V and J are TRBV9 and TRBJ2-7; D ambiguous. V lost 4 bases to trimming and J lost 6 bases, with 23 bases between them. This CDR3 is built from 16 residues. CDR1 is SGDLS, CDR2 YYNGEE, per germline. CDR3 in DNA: TGTGCCAGCAGCCCCGGGTCGAGAATAGGCGGTCCCGAGCAGTACTTC. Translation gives CASSPGSRIGGPEQYF.

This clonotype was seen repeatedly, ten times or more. As DNA, the CDR3 is TGTGCCAGCACCCAACAGGGCGCAGGAGTAGAGACCCAGTACTTC. Protein product: CASTQQGAGVETQYF. This rearrangement joins TRBV28 to TRBJ2-5, with D perhaps matching TRBD1 (6 bases). Between the trimmed V and J ends, which lost 7 bases and 4 bases, there was a span of 19 bases. The CDR3 length is 15 residues. From germline, CDR1 is MDHEN and CDR2 SYDVKM.

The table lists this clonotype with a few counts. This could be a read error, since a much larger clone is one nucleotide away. The CDR3 sequence: CASSQELLDTLTDTQYF. CDR3 DNA sequence: TGCGCCAGCAGCCAGGAACTACTGGACACCCTCACAGATACGCAGTATTTT. The chain carries TRBV4-1 and TRBJ2-3; D possibly corresponds to TRBD1 (5 bases). This CDR3 is built from 17 residues. Per the germline V gene, CDR1 is MGHRA and CDR2 is YSYEKL. Trimming stripped 3 bases from V and 2 bases from J, with 18 bases between.

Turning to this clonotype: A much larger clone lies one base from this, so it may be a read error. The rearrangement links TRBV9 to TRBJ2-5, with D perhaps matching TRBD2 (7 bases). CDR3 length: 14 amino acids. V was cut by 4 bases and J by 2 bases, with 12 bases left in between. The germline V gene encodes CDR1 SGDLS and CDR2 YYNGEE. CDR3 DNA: TGTGCCAGCAGCCCGCGGGGGCTTCAAGAGACCCAGTACTTC. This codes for CASSPRGLQETQYF. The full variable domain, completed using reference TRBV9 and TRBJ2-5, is DSGVTQTPKHLITATGQRVTLRCSPRSGDLSVYWYQQSLDQGLQFLIQYYNGEERAKGNILERFSAQQFPDLHSELNLSSLELGDSALYFCASSPRGLQETQYFGPGTRLLVL.

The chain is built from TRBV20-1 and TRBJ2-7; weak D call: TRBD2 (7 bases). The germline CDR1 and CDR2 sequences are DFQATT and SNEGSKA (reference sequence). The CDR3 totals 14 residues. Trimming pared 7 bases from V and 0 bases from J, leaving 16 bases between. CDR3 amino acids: CSVTGGGFSYEQYF. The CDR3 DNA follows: TGCAGTGTCACGGGGGGCGGGTTCTCCTACGAGCAGTACTTC.

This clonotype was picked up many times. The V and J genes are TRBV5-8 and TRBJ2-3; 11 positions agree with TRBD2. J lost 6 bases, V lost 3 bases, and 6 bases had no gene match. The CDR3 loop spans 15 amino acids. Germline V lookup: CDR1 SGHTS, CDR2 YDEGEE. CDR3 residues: CASSSTSGSYDTQYF. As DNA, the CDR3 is TGTGCCAGCAGCTCAACTAGCGGGAGTTATGATACGCAGTATTTT.

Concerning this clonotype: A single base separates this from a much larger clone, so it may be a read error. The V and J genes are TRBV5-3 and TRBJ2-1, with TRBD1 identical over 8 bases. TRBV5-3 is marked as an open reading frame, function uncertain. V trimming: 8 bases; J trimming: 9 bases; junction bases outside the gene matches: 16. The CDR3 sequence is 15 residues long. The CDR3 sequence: CASSEWTGTAGEQFF. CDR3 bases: TGTGCCAGCAGCGAATGGACAGGGACCGCCGGTGAGCAGTTCTTC.

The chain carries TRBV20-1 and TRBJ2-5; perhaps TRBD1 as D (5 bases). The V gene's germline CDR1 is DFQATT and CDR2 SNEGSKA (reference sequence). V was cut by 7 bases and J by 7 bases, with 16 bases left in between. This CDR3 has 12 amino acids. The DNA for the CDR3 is TGCAGTGAAGTAGGGGTTTCAGGGACCCAGTACTTC. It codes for CSEVGVSGTQYF.

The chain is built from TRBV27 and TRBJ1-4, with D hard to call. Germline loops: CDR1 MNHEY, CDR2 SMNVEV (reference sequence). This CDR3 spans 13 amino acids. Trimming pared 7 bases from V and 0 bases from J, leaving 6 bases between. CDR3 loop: CASTTTTNEKLFF. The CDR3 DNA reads TGTGCCAGCACGACAACAACTAATGAAAAACTGTTTTTT. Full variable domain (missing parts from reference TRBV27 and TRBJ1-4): EAQVTQNPRYLITVTGKKLTVTCSQNMNHEYMSWYRQDPGLGLRQIYYSMNVEVTDKGDVPEGYKVSRKEKRNFPLILESPSPNQTSLYFCASTTTTNEKLFFGSGTQLSVL.

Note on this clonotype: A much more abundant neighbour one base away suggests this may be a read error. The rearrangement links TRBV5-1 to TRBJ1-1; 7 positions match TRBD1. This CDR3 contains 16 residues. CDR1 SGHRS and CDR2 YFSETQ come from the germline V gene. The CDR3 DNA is TGCGCCAGCAGCCCGGATCGCGCAGGGGGTAACACTGGAGCTTTCTTT. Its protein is CASSPDRAGGNTGAFF.

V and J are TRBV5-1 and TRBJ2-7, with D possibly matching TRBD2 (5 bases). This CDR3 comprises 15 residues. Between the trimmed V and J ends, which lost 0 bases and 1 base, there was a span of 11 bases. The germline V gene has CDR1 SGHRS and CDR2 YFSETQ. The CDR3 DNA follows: TGCGCCAGCAGCTTGGCCGTAGACTATTCCTACGAGCAGTACTTC. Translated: CASSLAVDYSYEQYF.

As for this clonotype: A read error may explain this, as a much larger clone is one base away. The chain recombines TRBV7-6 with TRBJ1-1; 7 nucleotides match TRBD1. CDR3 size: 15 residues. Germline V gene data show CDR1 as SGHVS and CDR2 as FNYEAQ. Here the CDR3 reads CAGSSGPGGNTEAFF. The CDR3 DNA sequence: TGTGCCGGCAGCTCAGGGCCAGGGGGGAACACTGAAGCTTTCTTT.

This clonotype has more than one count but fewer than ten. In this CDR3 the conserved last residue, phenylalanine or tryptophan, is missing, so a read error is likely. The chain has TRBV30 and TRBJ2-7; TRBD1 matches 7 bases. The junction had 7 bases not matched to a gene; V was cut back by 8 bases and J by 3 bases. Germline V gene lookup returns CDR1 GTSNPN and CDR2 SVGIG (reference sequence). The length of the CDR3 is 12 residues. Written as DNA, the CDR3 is TGTGCCGCAAACCGGGACAGCTACGAGCAGTACATC. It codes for CAANRDSYEQYI.

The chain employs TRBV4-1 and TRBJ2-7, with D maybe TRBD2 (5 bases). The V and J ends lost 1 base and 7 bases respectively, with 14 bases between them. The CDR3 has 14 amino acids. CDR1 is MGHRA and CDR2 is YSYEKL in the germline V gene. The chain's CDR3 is CASSQGAGQGEQYF. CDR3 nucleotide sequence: TGCGCCAGCAGCCAAGGGGCGGGCCAAGGGGAGCAGTACTTC.